The TCR beta chain described here comes from a study of T cell changes during pregnancy in multiple sclerosis. Measured with immunoSEQ multiplex PCR; TCRdb has only the in-frame clones, and not every one. This table holds about 28,000 clones, 80% to 90% found once. CDR1 and CDR2 from the germline V gene are SGHTA and FQGNSA. V was clipped by 0 bases and J by 2 bases, with 4 bases between them. The CDR3 sequence is 13 residues long. Sequencing used CD4+ T cells from peripheral blood mononuclear cells, obtained in the second trimester of pregnancy. The clonotype comes from a female donor with multiple sclerosis, enrolled in a pregnancy study. The gene calls are TRBV7-2 and TRBJ2-5; D is undetermined. CDR3: CASSLARQETQYF. DNA for the CDR3: TGTGCCAGCAGCTTAGCCCGGCAAGAGACCCAGTACTTC.